This entry lists 2 T cell receptor beta chains sequenced from one sample in a study of blood T cell repertoires in COVID-19 (dated by TCRdb to 2018 to 2020). Libraries were prepared through the immunoSEQ multiplex PCR assay. Imported from immuneACCESS, the table was reduced by TCRdb to in-frame sequences with V and J called. These copies leave out some clones; in studies compared against another copy, an unresolved V gene accounts for under half, and the cause of the remainder is not known. This sample is represented by some 400,000 clones; roughly 90% of them were singletons. The ten largest account for about 6.5% of the sample. The sequenced sample was peripheral blood. Every receptor here comes from a young man with active or convalescent COVID-19.

The J gene is TRBJ1-4, the V gene TRBV5-1; tentatively, D is TRBD1 (6 bases). This CDR3 is built from 17 residues. V was clipped by 4 bases and J by 0 bases, with 16 bases between them. Germline V CDR1 and CDR2: SGHRS, YFSETQ. CDR3 amino acids: CASSPRGGEATNEKLFF. CDR3 DNA: TGCGCCAGCAGCCCTAGGGGGGGCGAAGCAACTAATGAAAAACTGTTTTTT.

The V gene is TRBV4-3, the J gene TRBJ1-3; D is uncertain. V lost 0 bases to trimming and J lost 0 bases, with 9 bases between them. There are 16 residues in the CDR3. From germline, CDR1 is LGHNA and CDR2 YSLEER. CDR3 DNA sequence: TGCGCCAGCAGCCAAGACAGGTTCCCCTCTGGAAACACCATATATTTT. Translation gives CASSQDRFPSGNTIYF.